This T cell receptor beta chain was identified in a study of CD8 T cells in ankylosing spondylitis. This clonotype was picked up many times. Its target is not known. The CDR3 contains 17 residues. V gave up 0 bases and J gave up 1 base; unmatched junction bases: 9. Germline V lookup: CDR1 DFQATT, CDR2 SNEGSKA (reference sequence). Libraries of TCR beta came from quantitative 5'-RACE with molecular barcodes. In TCRdb, the 5' RACE reads were re-called with MiXCR into one record per CDR3 protein. The sample has 220,000 or so distinct CDR3 sequences, 10% to 13% seen once. Regarding the study as a whole: According to the report, clones linked to the disease were significantly enriched in matched synovial fluid samples taken from ankylosing spondylitis patients. Peripheral blood samples showed relatively rare disease-linked clones, and these clones were CD8+. Apparently characteristic of ankylosing spondylitis blood was a TCR beta motif (under ten highly homologous variants).

The V call is TRBV20-1, the J call TRBJ2-3; 8 positions agree with TRBD2. This clonotype was obtained from a male donor with ankylosing spondylitis or in good health (not recorded which). Sequenced: blood, either unsorted or a sorted T cell fraction (not recorded which). This CDR3 is CSARDREGRTGTDTQYF. In DNA, the CDR3 is TGCAGTGCTAGAGATCGGGAGGGCCGAACAGGCACAGATACGCAGTATTTT.